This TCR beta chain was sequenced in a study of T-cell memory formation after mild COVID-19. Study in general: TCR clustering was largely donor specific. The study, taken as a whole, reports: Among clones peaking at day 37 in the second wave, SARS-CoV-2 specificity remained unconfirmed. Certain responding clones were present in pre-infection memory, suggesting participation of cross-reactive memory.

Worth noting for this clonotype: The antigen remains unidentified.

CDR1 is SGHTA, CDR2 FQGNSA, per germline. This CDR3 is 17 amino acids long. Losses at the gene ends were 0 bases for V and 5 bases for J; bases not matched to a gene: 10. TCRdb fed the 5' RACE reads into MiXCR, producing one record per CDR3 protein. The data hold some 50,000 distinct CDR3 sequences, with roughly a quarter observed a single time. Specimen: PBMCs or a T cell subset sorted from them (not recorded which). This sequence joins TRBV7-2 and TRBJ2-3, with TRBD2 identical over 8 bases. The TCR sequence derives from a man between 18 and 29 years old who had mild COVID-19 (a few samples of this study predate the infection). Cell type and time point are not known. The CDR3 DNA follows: TGTGCCAGCAGCTTAGCGGCCGGGGGGGGCAGGAGAGATACGCAGTATTTT. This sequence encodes CASSLAAGGGRRDTQYF.